The 7 T cell receptor beta chains given below trace back to one sample, sequenced in a study of spatial heterogeneity in lung cancer. The time point: sample taken at primary tumor resection. In TCRdb, the 5' RACE reads were re-called with MiXCR into one record per CDR3 protein. Of around 6,000 distinct CDR3 sequences detected, around a sixth appear once; the ten largest clones hold around 15%. The starting material was normal lung tissue next to the tumor, obtained at surgery. These receptors originate from a male donor with early-stage non-small cell lung cancer.

The V call is TRBV29-1, the J call TRBJ2-7; D is unclear. The germline V gene encodes CDR1 SQVTM and CDR2 ANQGSEA. The CDR3 is made up of 11 amino acids. The V gene lost 1 base and the J gene lost 3 bases, with 4 bases spanning the gap. Here the CDR3 reads CSVEVVYEQYF. The CDR3 nucleotides are TGCAGCGTTGAAGTCGTCTACGAGCAGTACTTC.

This clonotype is medium-sized in the sample. The genes are TRBV29-1 and TRBJ2-1; TRBD1 aligns across 9 bases. The CDR3 loop spans 18 amino acids. Looked up from germline, CDR1 is SQVTM and CDR2 is ANQGSEA. The trim removed 4 bases at V and 3 bases at J, leaving 16 bases unmatched. CDR3 bases: TGCAGCGTTGTAGGGGACAGGGAACCCCTTATTCACTACAATGAGCAGTTCTTC. It encodes CSVVGDREPLIHYNEQFF.

The chain is built from TRBV28 and TRBJ2-7; D is uncertain. Trimming removed 8 bases at V and 1 base at J, with 12 bases between. The CDR3 runs to 13 residues. The V gene's germline CDR1 is MDHEN and CDR2 SYDVKM. The CDR3 spells CASRLTDSYEQYF. For the CDR3, the DNA is TGTGCCAGCCGCTTGACGGATTCCTACGAGCAGTACTTC. Complete variable domain (other parts from reference TRBV28 and TRBJ2-7): DVKVTQSSRYLVKRTGEKVFLECVQDMDHENMFWYRQDPGLGLRLIYFSYDVKMKEKGDIPEGYSVSREKKERFSLILESASTNQTSMYLCASRLTDSYEQYFGPGTRLTVT.

This clonotype is categorized as medium-sized. The chain links TRBV29-1 to TRBJ2-7, with 7 bases matching TRBD1. CDR1 is SQVTM and CDR2 is ANQGSEA in the germline V gene. J gave up 6 bases and V 7 bases, and 12 bases lay outside the gene matches. This CDR3 spans 13 amino acids. In DNA, the CDR3 is TGCAGCGCCCTAACGACAGGGAGTGGCGAGCAGTACTTC. Protein product: CSALTTGSGEQYF.

A few counts support this clonotype. This chain uses TRBV27 with TRBJ2-2; 7 bases agree with TRBD1. Losses at the gene ends were 5 bases for V and 1 base for J; bases not matched to a gene: 10. Germline V gene sequence: CDR1 MNHEY, CDR2 SMNVEV (reference sequence). The CDR3 has 17 residues. CDR3 coding DNA: TGTGCCAGCAGTCGAGGGACAGTTCGGGTGAACACCGGGGAGCTGTTTTTT. Translating it yields CASSRGTVRVNTGELFF.

The chain has TRBV12-3 or TRBV12-4 and TRBJ2-5; 10 bases match TRBD2. This CDR3 has 15 residues. V dropped 5 bases and J dropped 3; count of bases not matched to a gene: 6. CDR3 bases: TGTGCCAGCAGTCTAAGGACTAGCGGAAAAGAGACCCAGTACTTC. This encodes CASSLRTSGKETQYF.

The chain combines TRBV20-1 with TRBJ2-2; 7 bases agree with TRBD1. The CDR3 has 13 residues. V lost 6 bases, J lost 6 bases, and 7 bases stayed unmatched. Germline values: CDR1 DFQATT, CDR2 SNEGSKA (reference sequence). The CDR3 sequence: CSAPQGKSGELFF. CDR3 DNA sequence: TGCAGTGCCCCACAGGGGAAGTCCGGGGAGCTGTTTTTT.